This T cell receptor beta chain came from a study of blood T cells in healthy people across ages. General study findings and limits: Unsorted PBMC input precluded a conclusive naive versus antigen-experienced comparison. Per million T cells, the diversity of TCR beta decreased roughly linearly as age advanced.

As to this clonotype: Its antigen remains unknown.

With a J-beta primer mix and a sample-barcoded 5' primer, a second PCR ran about 7 to 12 cycles. Carrying 12 random nucleotides, a template-switch adaptor labeled each individual cDNA molecule. TCRdb re-derived calls from the 5' RACE reads in MiXCR, one entry per CDR3 protein. The data contain approximately 940,000 distinct CDR3 sequences, roughly 43% of them singletons. The sequence was obtained from a man aged 25-45 years in good health. The sequencing sample was made of blood.

CDR3 nucleotides: TGCGCCAGCAGCTCTGGGACAGTTAATAATGAGCGGCTGTTTTTT. It translates to CASSSGTVNNERLFF. The J gene is TRBJ1-4, the V gene TRBV5-1; TRBD1 agrees at 7 bases. The CDR3 is 15 residues long. Germline V CDR1 and CDR2: SGHRS, YFSETQ. Germline trimming cut 3 bases from V and 14 bases from J; bases unmatched to any gene: 16.